These T cell receptor beta chains were read from a single sample in a study of T-cell reconstitution after alpha-beta-depleted transplantation in children. One entry per CDR3 protein, called by TCRdb with MiXCR from the PCR reads. The repertoire holds 490,000 or so distinct CDR3 sequences, with about 10% as singletons. The source material was PBMCs, sampled before TCRalphabeta/CD19-depleted stem cell transplant. The receptors derive from a child between 2 and 9 years old with inherited bone marrow failure, due to receive a stem cell transplant. Both conserved end residues are part of each CDR3. D genes are given only for firm matches. Size values are once, few and many counts, or a class for expanded clones, and some rows have none.

V,J,size,D,length,CDR3,DNA
TRBV11-2,TRBJ1-2,NA,NA,17,CASSLVAKAGLGYGYTF,TGTGCCAGCAGCTTAGTGGCCAAGGCAGGGCTGGGCTATGGCTACACCTTC
TRBV30,TRBJ2-1,many,NA,13,CAWSVLGGNEQFF,TGTGCCTGGAGTGTACTAGGGGGCAATGAGCAGTTCTTC
TRBV12-3/TRBV12-4,TRBJ2-1,few,NA,13,CASSSPGRNEQFF,TGTGCCAGCAGCTCGCCGGGGCGCAATGAGCAGTTCTTC
TRBV12-3/TRBV12-4,TRBJ2-5,many,NA,12,CASSPRAETQYF,TGTGCCAGCAGCCCCCGGGCAGAGACCCAGTACTTC
TRBV28,TRBJ2-7,many,TRBD2,15,CASSPPSREGYEQYF,TGTGCCAGCAGTCCCCCTTCGCGGGAGGGCTACGAGCAGTACTTC
TRBV6-2/TRBV6-3,TRBJ2-1,NA,TRBD2,16,CASSTTSGNIYNEQFF,TGTGCCAGCAGTACGACTAGCGGAAACATTTACAATGAGCAGTTCTTC
TRBV27,TRBJ2-7,many,TRBD1,12,CASSVLTGKEYF,TGTGCCAGCAGTGTCCTGACAGGGAAAGAATACTTC
TRBV10-3,TRBJ1-2,few,NA,17,CAISELRTATSNYGYTF,TGTGCCATCAGTGAGTTGAGGACAGCAACCTCTAACTATGGCTACACCTTC
TRBV20-1,TRBJ2-3,few,NA,16,CSALDRRRISTDTQYF,TGCAGTGCCCTGGACAGAAGACGTATTAGCACAGATACGCAGTATTTT
TRBV19,TRBJ2-7,many,NA,13,CASSIDLGDEQYF,TGTGCCAGTAGTATAGATCTCGGAGACGAGCAGTACTTC
TRBV20-1,TRBJ2-1,many,NA,14,CSAGLGSAYNEQFF,TGCAGTGCTGGACTGGGATCAGCCTACAATGAGCAGTTCTTC
TRBV20-1,TRBJ1-5,many,TRBD1,15,CSARGEGRGNQPQHF,TGCAGTGCTAGGGGCGAGGGCAGGGGGAATCAGCCCCAGCATTTT
TRBV4-3,TRBJ2-3,many,NA,14,CASSQDRGRDTQYF,TGCGCCAGCAGCCAAGACAGGGGACGAGATACGCAGTATTTT
TRBV15,TRBJ2-5,NA,NA,15,CATSRDIRDQETQYF,TGTGCCACCAGCAGAGATATCAGGGACCAAGAGACCCAGTACTTC
TRBV12-3/TRBV12-4,TRBJ2-5,many,NA,15,CASSFPGWSQETQYF,TGTGCCAGCAGTTTTCCCGGGTGGAGTCAAGAGACCCAGTACTTC
TRBV19,TRBJ2-1,few,TRBD2,16,CASSLTSGRVLNEQFF,TGTGCCAGTAGTCTGACTAGCGGGAGGGTTCTCAATGAGCAGTTCTTC
TRBV27,TRBJ2-7,many,TRBD2,15,CASSFRAGGGYEQYF,TGTGCCAGCAGTTTCAGGGCTGGGGGGGGCTACGAGCAGTACTTC
TRBV20-1,TRBJ2-7,few,NA,12,CSAALSVYEQYF,TGCAGTGCGGCCCTCTCGGTCTACGAGCAGTACTTC
TRBV19,TRBJ2-5,NA,TRBD2,16,CASSIGLAGEGETQYF,TGTGCCAGTAGTATAGGACTAGCGGGAGAGGGGGAGACCCAGTACTTC
TRBV28,TRBJ2-5,many,NA,14,CASSLRQGGETQYF,TGTGCCAGCAGTTTAAGGCAGGGGGGAGAGACCCAGTACTTC
TRBV20-1,TRBJ1-2,many,NA,12,CSARGVGYGYTF,TGCAGTGCTAGGGGGGTAGGGTATGGCTACACCTTC
TRBV29-1,TRBJ1-4,many,NA,15,CSVGGLTGFNEKLFF,TGCAGCGTTGGAGGACTTACAGGCTTTAATGAAAAACTGTTTTTT
TRBV6-1,TRBJ2-5,NA,NA,16,CASIPHATAEQETQYF,TGTGCCAGCATCCCGCACGCGACAGCGGAGCAAGAGACCCAGTACTTC
TRBV5-1,TRBJ1-4,many,NA,15,CASRRMWTTNEKLFF,TGCGCCAGCAGGCGGATGTGGACAACTAATGAAAAACTGTTTTTT
TRBV7-2,TRBJ2-1,many,TRBD2,16,CASSFGLGEGHYEQFF,TGTGCCAGCAGCTTCGGTTTGGGGGAGGGCCACTATGAGCAGTTCTTC
TRBV27,TRBJ2-7,NA,TRBD2,15,CASSPFLAGGNEQYF,TGTGCCAGCAGCCCCTTCCTAGCGGGAGGGAACGAGCAGTACTTC
TRBV5-1,TRBJ2-7,many,NA,14,CASSPAGSPYEQYF,TGCGCCAGCAGCCCGGCAGGGTCCCCCTACGAGCAGTACTTC
TRBV20-1,TRBJ2-1,few,NA,11,CSAPWGPEQFF,TGCAGTGCCCCGTGGGGACCTGAGCAGTTCTTC
TRBV7-6,TRBJ2-2,many,TRBD2,17,CASSLANSGSGPGELFF,TGTGCCAGCAGCTTAGCTAATAGCGGGAGCGGACCCGGGGAGCTGTTTTTT
TRBV27,TRBJ2-1,many,TRBD2,14,CASSLSGRANEQFF,TGTGCCAGCAGTTTAAGCGGGAGGGCAAATGAGCAGTTCTTC
TRBV2,TRBJ2-7,NA,TRBD2,14,CAVPGTSGDYEQYF,TGTGCCGTGCCCGGGACTAGCGGAGACTACGAGCAGTACTTC
TRBV18,TRBJ2-7,few,TRBD1,15,CASSLEDRGLVEQYF,TGTGCCAGCTCACTTGAGGACAGGGGGCTTGTCGAGCAGTACTTC
TRBV5-1,TRBJ2-5,few,NA,16,CASSLTGPAFGETQYF,TGCGCCAGCAGCTTGACAGGGCCCGCTTTCGGGGAGACCCAGTACTTC
TRBV29-1,TRBJ2-3,few,NA,10,CSVVQDTQYF,TGCAGCGTTGTCCAAGATACGCAGTATTTT
TRBV10-3,TRBJ2-7,few,NA,12,CATHSGAYEQYF,TGTGCCACGCATTCCGGGGCTTACGAGCAGTACTTC
TRBV7-8,TRBJ2-7,many,TRBD1,14,CASSPEDRAYEQYF,TGTGCCAGCAGCCCGGAGGACAGGGCGTACGAGCAGTACTTC
TRBV11-1,TRBJ2-2,few,TRBD2,18,CASSHQTGLGVRTGELFF,TGTGCCAGCAGCCATCAGACGGGACTAGGTGTGAGGACCGGGGAGCTGTTTTTT
TRBV7-9,TRBJ1-2,few,NA,15,CASSLGDDLGSGYTF,TGTGCCAGCAGCTTAGGGGACGACCTAGGGAGTGGCTACACCTTC
TRBV4-3,TRBJ2-2,few,NA,18,CASSPIGKGRGVTGELFF,TGCGCCAGCAGCCCCATAGGGAAGGGACGAGGAGTGACCGGGGAGCTGTTTTTT
TRBV19,TRBJ1-5,few,NA,14,CASSIDAYNQPQHF,TGTGCCAGTAGTATCGACGCATACAATCAGCCCCAGCATTTT
TRBV5-1,TRBJ1-2,many,NA,14,CASRDQGANYGYTF,TGCGCCAGCAGGGATCAGGGAGCGAACTATGGCTACACCTTC
TRBV7-2,TRBJ1-2,NA,NA,16,CASSLARPGSNYGYTF,TGTGCCAGCAGCTTAGCGCGCCCGGGGTCGAACTATGGCTACACCTTC
TRBV4-1,TRBJ2-2,many,TRBD2,18,CASSPLYGSGGNTGELFF,TGCGCCAGCAGCCCCCTTTATGGTAGCGGGGGAAACACCGGGGAGCTGTTTTTT
TRBV9,TRBJ2-1,many,NA,11,CASSGQNEQFF,TGTGCCAGCAGCGGCCAGAATGAGCAGTTCTTC
TRBV5-1,TRBJ2-3,NA,TRBD2,16,CASNPGAGVGTDTQYF,TGCGCCAGCAACCCTGGGGCGGGAGTGGGGACAGATACGCAGTATTTT
TRBV4-3,TRBJ2-1,many,NA,16,CASSQGPAEGTNEQFF,TGCGCCAGCAGCCAAGGCCCAGCGGAGGGGACCAATGAGCAGTTCTTC
TRBV5-6,TRBJ2-4,many,NA,14,CASSLVLSGDIQYF,TGTGCCAGCAGCTTGGTGCTCTCCGGAGACATTCAGTACTTC
TRBV3-1,TRBJ2-3,NA,TRBD2,16,CASSPRTSGEGDTQYF,TGTGCCAGCAGCCCCAGGACTAGCGGTGAGGGAGATACGCAGTATTTT
TRBV19,TRBJ2-1,NA,NA,14,CATSGTRFYNEQFF,TGTGCCACCTCTGGGACAAGATTCTACAATGAGCAGTTCTTC
TRBV7-8,TRBJ1-1,many,TRBD1,14,CASSLTGTDTEAFF,TGTGCCAGCAGCTTGACCGGGACAGACACTGAAGCTTTCTTT
TRBV5-1,TRBJ2-1,many,NA,12,CASSLGRQEQFF,TGCGCCAGCAGCTTGGGTAGACAAGAGCAGTTCTTC
TRBV20-1,TRBJ1-6,many,TRBD1,13,CSARTGENSPLHF,TGCAGTGCTAGGACAGGGGAGAATTCACCCCTCCACTTT